Listed below are T cell receptor beta chains from one sample, sequenced in a study of beta chain features in type 1 diabetes. The assay was immunoSEQ multiplex PCR, and TCRdb's table has in-frame clones only and misses some. The sample records hundreds of thousands of clones, around an eighth being singletons. Specimen: naive CD4+ T cells from blood. Source of these receptors: a man younger than 35 in good health. Each CDR3 is given with its conserved first and last residue. Fields, in order: clone size, V gene, J gene, D gene, CDR3 protein, CDR3 DNA. A D gene is named only where the DNA matches it firmly. For some rows the clone size is stated as once, few or many, or as a class when expanded; others skip it.

clone_size: -; v_call: TRBV5-1; j_call: TRBJ1-6; d_call: -; cdr3_aa: CASSPGTFSSSYNSPLHF; cdr3_nt: TGCGCCAGCAGCCCCGGGACATTTTCGAGCTCCTATAATTCACCCCTCCACTTT
clone_size: few; v_call: TRBV28; j_call: TRBJ1-4; d_call: TRBD1; cdr3_aa: CASSSGQGGEKLFF; cdr3_nt: TGTGCCAGCAGTTCGGGACAGGGCGGTGAAAAACTGTTTTTT
clone_size: few; v_call: TRBV4-3; j_call: TRBJ1-2; d_call: -; cdr3_aa: CASSPGRTNYGYTF; cdr3_nt: TGCGCCAGCAGCCCCGGACGGACAAACTATGGCTACACCTTC
clone_size: -; v_call: TRBV28; j_call: TRBJ1-1; d_call: TRBD1; cdr3_aa: CASSLLDRENTEAFF; cdr3_nt: TGTGCCAGCAGTCTTCTAGACAGGGAGAACACTGAAGCTTTCTTT
clone_size: -; v_call: TRBV30; j_call: TRBJ1-5; d_call: -; cdr3_aa: CAWAISLNQPQHF; cdr3_nt: TGTGCCTGGGCGATTAGTCTCAATCAGCCCCAGCATTTT
clone_size: few; v_call: TRBV9; j_call: TRBJ2-5; d_call: -; cdr3_aa: CASSVAGTRGTRETQYF; cdr3_nt: TGTGCCAGCAGCGTCGCCGGAACTCGAGGTACAAGGGAGACCCAGTACTTC
clone_size: -; v_call: TRBV6-5; j_call: TRBJ2-1; d_call: -; cdr3_aa: CASRLLGGDYNEQFF; cdr3_nt: TGTGCCAGCAGGCTACTGGGCGGGGACTACAATGAGCAGTTCTTC
clone_size: few; v_call: TRBV7-7; j_call: TRBJ2-3; d_call: TRBD2; cdr3_aa: CASSLGGRAADTQYF; cdr3_nt: TGTGCTAGCAGCTTGGGCGGGAGGGCCGCAGATACGCAGTATTTT
clone_size: few; v_call: TRBV28; j_call: TRBJ1-5; d_call: -; cdr3_aa: CASSGGVRNQPQHF; cdr3_nt: TGTGCCAGCAGTGGAGGGGTGCGCAATCAGCCCCAGCATTTT
clone_size: -; v_call: TRBV9; j_call: TRBJ1-3; d_call: -; cdr3_aa: CASSVGPEPGNTIYF; cdr3_nt: TGTGCCAGCAGCGTAGGGCCCGAACCTGGAAACACCATATATTTT
clone_size: few; v_call: TRBV11-3; j_call: TRBJ2-2; d_call: TRBD2; cdr3_aa: CASRGLAGGTSTGELFF; cdr3_nt: TGTGCCAGCAGGGGACTAGCGGGAGGGACCAGCACCGGGGAGCTGTTTTTT
clone_size: -; v_call: TRBV2; j_call: TRBJ1-5; d_call: -; cdr3_aa: CASKVRWDQPQHF; cdr3_nt: TGTGCCAGCAAAGTGAGGTGGGATCAGCCCCAGCATTTT
clone_size: few; v_call: TRBV30; j_call: TRBJ2-5; d_call: -; cdr3_aa: CAWSVAFQETQYF; cdr3_nt: TGTGCCTGGAGTGTGGCATTCCAAGAGACCCAGTACTTC
clone_size: few; v_call: TRBV7-9; j_call: TRBJ2-1; d_call: TRBD2; cdr3_aa: CASSRLWTSGTKNEQFF; cdr3_nt: TGTGCCAGCAGCCGACTTTGGACTAGCGGGACGAAGAATGAGCAGTTCTTC
clone_size: few; v_call: TRBV10-3; j_call: TRBJ2-2; d_call: -; cdr3_aa: CAISGQRDGELFF; cdr3_nt: TGTGCCATCAGTGGTCAGCGAGACGGGGAGCTGTTTTTT
clone_size: many; v_call: TRBV29-1; j_call: TRBJ2-1; d_call: TRBD1; cdr3_aa: CSIWDRTAEQFF; cdr3_nt: TGCAGCATTTGGGACAGGACGGCTGAGCAGTTCTTC
clone_size: many; v_call: TRBV7-2; j_call: TRBJ2-7; d_call: -; cdr3_aa: CASSFLYEQYF; cdr3_nt: TGTGCCAGCAGCTTCCTCTACGAGCAGTACTTC
clone_size: few; v_call: TRBV27; j_call: TRBJ2-3; d_call: -; cdr3_aa: CASTGWPGGTDTQYF; cdr3_nt: TGTGCCAGCACCGGGTGGCCAGGGGGCACAGATACGCAGTATTTT
clone_size: few; v_call: TRBV5-1; j_call: TRBJ2-7; d_call: TRBD1; cdr3_aa: CASSLQGSILALYEQYF; cdr3_nt: TGCGCCAGCAGCCTACAGGGGTCAATACTGGCATTATACGAGCAGTACTTC
clone_size: few; v_call: TRBV18; j_call: TRBJ2-3; d_call: TRBD1; cdr3_aa: CASSPGQGEADTQYF; cdr3_nt: TGTGCCAGCTCACCGGGACAGGGAGAGGCAGATACGCAGTATTTT
clone_size: -; v_call: TRBV4-1; j_call: TRBJ2-1; d_call: TRBD2; cdr3_aa: CASSQGGLAGFSYNEQFF; cdr3_nt: TGCGCCAGCAGCCAAGGAGGACTAGCGGGGTTCTCCTACAATGAGCAGTTCTTC
clone_size: -; v_call: TRBV7-9; j_call: TRBJ2-5; d_call: -; cdr3_aa: CASSSRSGTQYF; cdr3_nt: TGTGCCAGCAGCTCCCGCAGCGGGACCCAGTACTTC
clone_size: few; v_call: TRBV5-6; j_call: TRBJ1-5; d_call: TRBD1; cdr3_aa: CASSLSTFGTGTIQPQHF; cdr3_nt: TGTGCCAGCAGCTTGTCTACTTTTGGGACAGGGACTATTCAGCCCCAGCATTTT
clone_size: -; v_call: TRBV30; j_call: TRBJ2-7; d_call: -; cdr3_aa: CAWSLELPYEQYF; cdr3_nt: TGTGCCTGGAGTCTTGAACTTCCCTACGAGCAGTACTTC
clone_size: few; v_call: TRBV7-2; j_call: TRBJ2-5; d_call: -; cdr3_aa: CASSFARQETQYF; cdr3_nt: TGTGCCAGCAGCTTTGCCAGGCAAGAGACCCAGTACTTC
clone_size: -; v_call: TRBV29-1; j_call: TRBJ2-1; d_call: TRBD2; cdr3_aa: CSVHSGSVNEQFF; cdr3_nt: TGCAGCGTTCATAGCGGGAGTGTCAATGAGCAGTTCTTC
clone_size: -; v_call: TRBV19; j_call: TRBJ1-5; d_call: TRBD1; cdr3_aa: CASTPGTGGLSNQPQHF; cdr3_nt: TGTGCCAGTACACCCGGGACAGGGGGCCTCAGCAATCAGCCCCAGCATTTT
clone_size: -; v_call: TRBV10-3; j_call: TRBJ2-7; d_call: TRBD1; cdr3_aa: CAISGLGQGSYEQYF; cdr3_nt: TGTGCCATCAGTGGTCTGGGACAGGGATCCTACGAGCAGTACTTC
clone_size: -; v_call: TRBV9; j_call: TRBJ2-5; d_call: -; cdr3_aa: CASSVLGTQGGRETQYF; cdr3_nt: TGTGCCAGCAGCGTATTGGGGACCCAGGGGGGACGAGAGACCCAGTACTTC
clone_size: few; v_call: TRBV4-2; j_call: TRBJ2-1; d_call: -; cdr3_aa: CASSQAGGGSSYNEQFF; cdr3_nt: TGTGCCAGCAGCCAGGCCGGGGGCGGGAGTTCCTACAATGAGCAGTTCTTC
clone_size: few; v_call: TRBV28; j_call: TRBJ1-2; d_call: TRBD1; cdr3_aa: CASSLQQGANGYTF; cdr3_nt: TGTGCCAGCAGTTTACAACAGGGGGCTAATGGCTACACCTTC
clone_size: few; v_call: TRBV7-8; j_call: TRBJ2-5; d_call: TRBD1; cdr3_aa: CASSLGDRGTQETQYF; cdr3_nt: TGTGCCAGCAGCTTAGGGGACAGGGGGACCCAAGAGACCCAGTACTTC
clone_size: -; v_call: TRBV7-9; j_call: TRBJ2-1; d_call: -; cdr3_aa: CASSSDSNEQFF; cdr3_nt: TGTGCCAGCAGCTCGGACTCAAATGAGCAGTTCTTC